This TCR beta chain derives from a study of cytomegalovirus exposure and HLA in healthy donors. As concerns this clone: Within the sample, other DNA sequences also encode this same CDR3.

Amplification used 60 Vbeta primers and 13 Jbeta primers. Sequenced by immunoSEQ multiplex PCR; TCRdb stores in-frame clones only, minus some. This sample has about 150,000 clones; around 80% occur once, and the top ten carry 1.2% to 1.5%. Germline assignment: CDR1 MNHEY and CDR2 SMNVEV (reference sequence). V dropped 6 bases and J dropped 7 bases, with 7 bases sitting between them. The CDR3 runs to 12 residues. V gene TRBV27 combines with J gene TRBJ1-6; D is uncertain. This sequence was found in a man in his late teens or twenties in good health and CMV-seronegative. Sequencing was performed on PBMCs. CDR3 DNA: TGTGCCAGCAGCCCAATCAATTCACCCCTCCACTTT. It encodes CASSPINSPLHF.